This T cell receptor (beta chain) was captured by sequencing in a study of cytomegalovirus exposure and HLA in healthy donors. Overall study findings and caveats: A later analysis found that most CMV-associated TCR beta chains appeared HLA-restricted. Most TCR sequences were seen very rarely across donors, but some public TCRs occurred in many.

In germline, CDR1 is SGHTA, CDR2 FQGNSA. Trimming left V 5 bases short and J 5 bases short, with 16 bases between. This CDR3 is built from 15 residues. About this clone: What it binds is not known.

Primers included in the PCR were 60 Vbeta and 13 Jbeta primers. Here immunoSEQ multiplex PCR was the method, and the copy in TCRdb shows in-frame clones only, minus some. The sample consists of about 200,000 clones, roughly 80% of them appearing once. The sequenced material came from PBMCs. This chain joins TRBV7-2 and TRBJ1-5; D is unclear. The sequence was collected from a woman between 18 and 29 years old in good health and CMV-seronegative. The CDR3 loop is CASSALSGIHQPQHF. CDR3 bases: TGTGCCAGCAGCGCCTTGAGCGGAATCCATCAGCCCCAGCATTTT. Supplemented by reference TRBV7-2 and TRBJ1-5, the full variable domain reads GAGVSQSPSNKVTEKGKDVELRCDPISGHTALYWYRQSLGQGLEFLIYFQGNSAPDKSGLPSDRFSAERTGGSVSTLTIQRTQQEDSAVYLCASSALSGIHQPQHFGDGTRLSIL.